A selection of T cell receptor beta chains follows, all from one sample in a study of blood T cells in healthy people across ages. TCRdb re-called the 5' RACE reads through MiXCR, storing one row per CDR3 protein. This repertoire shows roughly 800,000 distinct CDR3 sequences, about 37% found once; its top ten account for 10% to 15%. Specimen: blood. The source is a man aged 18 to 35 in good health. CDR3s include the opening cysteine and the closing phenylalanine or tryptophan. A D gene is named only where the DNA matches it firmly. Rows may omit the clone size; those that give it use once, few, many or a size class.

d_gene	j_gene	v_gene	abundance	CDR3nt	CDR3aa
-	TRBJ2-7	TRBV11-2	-	TGTGCCAGCAGTTTTGGACCGGTCAATGAGCAGTACTTC	CASSFGPVNEQYF
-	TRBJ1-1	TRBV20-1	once	TGCAGTGCGAGAGATACGGCAGGGGCTGAAGCTTTCTTT	CSARDTAGAEAFF
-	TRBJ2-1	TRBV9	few	TGTGCCAGCACCGTAGGTGGGGGGGCCTCCAATGAGCAGTTCTTC	CASTVGGGASNEQFF
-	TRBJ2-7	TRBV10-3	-	TGTGCCATCAGTGTCACGCCCCCCCTCTGTTCAGCCTACGAGCAGTACTTC	CAISVTPPLCSAYEQYF
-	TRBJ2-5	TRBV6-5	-	TGTGTCAGCAGTGACGACAGGACAGAGACCCAGTACTTC	CVSSDDRTETQYF
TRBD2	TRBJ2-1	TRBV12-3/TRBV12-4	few	TGTGCCAGCAGTTTTGCGGCTAGCGGGGGGAATGAGCAGTTCTTC	CASSFAASGGNEQFF
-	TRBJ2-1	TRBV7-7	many	TGTGCTAGCAGCCTCGGGGGAGTGGGGGGTAGCAATGAGCAGTTCTTC	CASSLGGVGGSNEQFF
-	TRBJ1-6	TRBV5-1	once	TGCGCCAGCAGCTGGGATGATCGTATTCTCCTCCACTTT	CASSWDDRILLHF
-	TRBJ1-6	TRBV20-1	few	TGCAGTGCTAGGTTGGGGGGCAGTGGAAATAATTCACCCCTCCACTTT	CSARLGGSGNNSPLHF
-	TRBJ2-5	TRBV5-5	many	TGTGCCAGCAGCTTATGGCAGGAAGAGACCCAGTACTTC	CASSLWQEETQYF
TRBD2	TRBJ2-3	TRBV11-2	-	TGTGCCAACAGCTCCGGGACTAAAGATACGCAGTATTTT	CANSSGTKDTQYF
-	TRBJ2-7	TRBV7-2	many	TGTGCCAGCAGCTTAACGGGGGTAACCTACGAGCAGTACTTC	CASSLTGVTYEQYF
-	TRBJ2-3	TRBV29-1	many	TGCAGCGTTGAAGGGGGTATGGTGGATACGCAGTATTTT	CSVEGGMVDTQYF
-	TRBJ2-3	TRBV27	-	TGTGCCAGCAAGGGGGGGAGAGATACGCAGTATTTT	CASKGGRDTQYF
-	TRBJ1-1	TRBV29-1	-	TGCAGCGTAGAGGACAGTGGGCGGATAAAGAACACTGAAGCTTTCTTT	CSVEDSGRIKNTEAFF
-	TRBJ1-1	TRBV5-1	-	TGCGCCAGCAGCTTTGACGAGGACACTGAAGCTTTCTTT	CASSFDEDTEAFF
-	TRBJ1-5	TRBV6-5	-	TGTGCCAGCAGAGGAAATAGCAATCAGCCCCAGCATTTT	CASRGNSNQPQHF
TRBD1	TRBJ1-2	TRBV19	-	TGTGCCAGTAAACCCGAGACAGGGGCCCTGGTTAACTATGGCTACACCTTC	CASKPETGALVNYGYTF
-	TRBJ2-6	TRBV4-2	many	TGTGCCAGCAGCCAAGACAGGAACTCTGGGGCCAACGTCCTGACTTTC	CASSQDRNSGANVLTF
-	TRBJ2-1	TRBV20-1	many	TGCAGTGCTAGAGATCATATCTGGGGACAAGAGGAGCAGTTCTTC	CSARDHIWGQEEQFF
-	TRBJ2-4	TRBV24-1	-	TGTGCCACCAGTGATTTGCTCGGTAGGGCCAAAAACATTCAGTACTTC	CATSDLLGRAKNIQYF
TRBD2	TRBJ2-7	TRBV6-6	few	TGTGCCAGCAGTTACCCATGGACTAGCGTTGCCTACGAGCAGTACTTC	CASSYPWTSVAYEQYF
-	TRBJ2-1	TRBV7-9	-	TGTGCCAGCAGCTTAGGGCCCGGGACGGGGGGCAAGGATGAGCAGTTCTTC	CASSLGPGTGGKDEQFF
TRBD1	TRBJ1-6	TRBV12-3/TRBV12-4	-	TGTGCCAGCAGTTTTGAGGGGGCGGACTCACCCCTCCACTTT	CASSFEGADSPLHF
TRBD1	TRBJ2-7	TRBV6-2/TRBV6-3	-	TGTGCCAGCAGTCTAAACACAGGGGGCTCCTACAATGAGCAGTACTTC	CASSLNTGGSYNEQYF
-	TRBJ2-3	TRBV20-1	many	TGCAGTGCTAGTTCGATACTAGCAGCTAGCACAGATACGCAGTATTTT	CSASSILAASTDTQYF
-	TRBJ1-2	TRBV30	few	TGTGCCTGGTTGTGGGGGACGAACTATGGCTACACCTTC	CAWLWGTNYGYTF
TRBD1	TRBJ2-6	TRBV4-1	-	TGCGCCAGCAGCCAAGATAGGGTAGGGGGACAGGGGATCTCTGGGGCCAACGTCCTGACTTTC	CASSQDRVGGQGISGANVLTF
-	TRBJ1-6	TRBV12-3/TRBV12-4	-	TGTGCCAGCAGTTTACAGGGAACCGATTCACCCCTCCACTTT	CASSLQGTDSPLHF